This record looks at one T cell receptor beta chain sequence and its context. The sample is drawn from a study of T cell responses to AZD1222 COVID-19 vaccine. Measured with immunoSEQ multiplex PCR; TCRdb has only the in-frame clones, and not every one. This sample yields more than 150,000 clones, of which 75% to 90% are seen a single time; approximately 2.7% belongs to the top ten. This clonotype was obtained from an adult in good health. The sample was peripheral blood, taken on day 0 of MenACWY control vaccination.

The CDR3 DNA follows: TGCGCCAGCAGCTTGGACGTGGGGGATACGCAGTATTTT. Its translation is CASSLDVGDTQYF. The chain links TRBV5-1 to TRBJ2-3; D is uncertain. Trimming stripped 0 bases from V and 6 bases from J, with 8 bases between. In germline, CDR1 is SGHRS, CDR2 YFSETQ. The CDR3 loop spans 13 amino acids.